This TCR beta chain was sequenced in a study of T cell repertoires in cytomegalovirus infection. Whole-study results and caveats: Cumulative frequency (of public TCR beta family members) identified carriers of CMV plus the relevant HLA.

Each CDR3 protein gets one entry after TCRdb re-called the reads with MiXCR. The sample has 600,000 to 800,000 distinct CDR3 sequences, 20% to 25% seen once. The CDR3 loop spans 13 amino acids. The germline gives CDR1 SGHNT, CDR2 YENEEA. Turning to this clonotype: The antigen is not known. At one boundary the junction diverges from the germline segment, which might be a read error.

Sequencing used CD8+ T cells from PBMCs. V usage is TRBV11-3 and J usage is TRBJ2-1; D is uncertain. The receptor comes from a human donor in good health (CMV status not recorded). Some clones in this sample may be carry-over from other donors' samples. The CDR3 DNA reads TGTGCCAACAGCCCGGTTCCTGTCGGTGAGCAGTTCTTC. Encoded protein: CANSPVPVGEQFF.